This TCR beta chain stems from a study of CD8+CD57+ T cells in acquired aplastic anemia. Study information: Quantities of DNA derived from sorted CD4+ and CD8+ cells averaged around 3 ug.

Patients chosen for sequencing had shown CD8+CD57+ cell expansion by flow cytometry. The TCR beta profiling, which covered VDJ combination and CDR3 sequence, was carried out using genomic DNA as the template. TCRdb re-called the reads with MiXCR, one entry per CDR3 protein. The sample yields roughly 170,000 distinct CDR3 sequences, nearly 50% seen once. Trimming cost V 0 bases and J 9 bases, with 9 bases left between them. Germline CDR1 MGHRA, CDR2 YSYEKL. The CDR3 runs 12 residues. Input material: sorted CD4+, CD8+, or CD8+CD57+ T cells (not recorded which) from PBMCs. This TCR derives from a human donor with aplastic anemia. This chain links TRBV4-1 with TRBJ2-7; no clear D. CDR3 nucleotides: TGCGCCAGCAGCCAAGATGGCATCCTGCAGTACTTC. Protein sequence: CASSQDGILQYF.